What follows is one T cell receptor (beta chain) and its context. Little can be read into the size of this beta chain, an off-target read in a library designed for alpha chains. These data belong to a study of spatial heterogeneity in lung cancer. Time point given: sample taken at primary tumor resection. The authors sequenced whole RNA from tumor, nontumor lung or frozen PBMC without sorting. V lost 2 bases to trimming and J lost 5 bases; unmatched junction nucleotides: 5. The germline CDR1 and CDR2 sequences are MNHEY and SMNVEV (reference sequence). The CDR3 has 15 amino acids. Each molecule of TCR cDNA was tagged with one unique molecular identifier. TCRdb re-called the 5' RACE reads through MiXCR, storing one row per CDR3 protein. The table lists some 11,000 distinct CDR3 sequences, approximately 3.5% of them singletons.

This chain uses TRBV27 with TRBJ2-5; 10 bases match TRBD2. The sequenced sample was PBMCs, obtained at surgery. This receptor was identified in a female donor with early-stage non-small cell lung cancer. The CDR3 loop reads CASSLGLAGAETQYF. In nucleotides, the CDR3 is TGTGCCAGCAGTTTAGGTCTAGCGGGAGCGGAGACCCAGTACTTC.